This entry lists 17 T cell receptor beta chains sequenced from one sample in a study of T cell responses to AZD1222 COVID-19 vaccine. The table came from immunoSEQ multiplex PCR; TCRdb's copy has only in-frame clones and leaves some out. Of over 120,000 clones listed, about 91% are singletons. The specimen comprised peripheral blood, sampled on day 0 of AZD1222 vaccination. The origin of the receptors is an adult in good health.

This clone appeared a single time. V is TRBV6-5 and J is TRBJ2-1; possible D gene TRBD1, 5 bases. The V gene lost 2 bases and the J gene lost 8 bases, with 10 bases spanning the gap. Per the germline V gene, CDR1 is MNHEY and CDR2 is SVGAGI. CDR3 length equals 13 residues. The CDR3 coding sequence is TGTGCCAGCAGTTACGATGTCAGGGATGAGCAGTTCTTC. This sequence encodes CASSYDVRDEQFF.

The CDR3 DNA sequence: TGTGCCAGCAGCTCATGGGACAGGGGATACGAGCAGTACTTC. This encodes CASSSWDRGYEQYF. This chain joins TRBV7-6 and TRBJ2-7; 10 bases line up with TRBD1. The CDR3 sequence is 14 residues long. Per the germline V gene, CDR1 is SGHVS and CDR2 is FNYEAQ. The trim removed 4 bases at V and 4 bases at J, leaving 4 bases unmatched.

This chain connects TRBV6-1 to TRBJ2-3; D remains unclear. The CDR3 is made up of 17 amino acids. Trimming stripped 4 bases from V and 0 bases from J, with 17 bases between. Germline CDR1 reads MNHNS; CDR2 reads SASEGT. The CDR3: CASSVSPRLGSTDTQYF. CDR3 bases: TGTGCCAGCAGTGTAAGCCCTCGCCTGGGTAGCACAGATACGCAGTATTTT.

The J gene is TRBJ1-6, the V gene TRBV12-5, with D maybe TRBD1 (5 bases). The V gene's germline CDR1 is LGHNT and CDR2 FRNRAP. There are 14 residues in the CDR3. Trimming shortened V by 5 bases and J by 1 base, and 6 bases separated the two germline ends. Here the CDR3 DNA reads TGTGCTAGTGGTAGGGGTTCCTATAATTCACCCCTCCACTTT. Translation: CASGRGSYNSPLHF.

By share of the sample, this clone is medium-sized. Here the CDR3 reads CASSRRVSLYEQYF. CDR3 in DNA: TGTGCCAGCAGCAGACGGGTATCCCTCTACGAGCAGTACTTC. The chain has TRBV5-6 and TRBJ2-7; D remains unclear. CDR1 and CDR2 (germline): SGHDT, YYEEEE. The CDR3 extends over 14 amino acids. V shed 4 bases and J shed 3 bases, with 14 bases lying between them.

The chain links TRBV7-2 to TRBJ2-1; 7 bases line up with TRBD1. V was clipped by 4 bases and J by 4 bases; unmatched bases: 13. Germline CDR1 is SGHTA and CDR2 is FQGNSA. The CDR3 runs to 17 residues. The CDR3 sequence is CASSWNRGPAPYNEQFF. The CDR3 DNA reads as TGTGCCAGCAGCTGGAACAGGGGTCCCGCCCCTTACAATGAGCAGTTCTTC.

The rearrangement joins TRBV29-1 to TRBJ2-1, with D perhaps TRBD1 (6 bases). The V gene's germline CDR1 is SQVTM and CDR2 ANQGSEA. Trimming cost V 6 bases and J 8 bases, with 11 bases left between them. The CDR3 spans 11 residues. In nucleotides, the CDR3 is TGCAGCGTGGGGGCCCAATATGAGCAGTTCTTC. Amino acid sequence: CSVGAQYEQFF.

This rearrangement joins TRBV3-1 (or the pseudogene TRBV3-2) to TRBJ2-7; D not resolved. Germline CDR1 and CDR2: LGHDT and YNNKEL (reference sequence). Trimming pared 2 bases from V and 4 bases from J, leaving 9 bases between. The CDR3 consists of 13 residues. Here the CDR3 DNA reads TGTGCCAGCAGCCAACGTCCGGAGTACGAGCAGTACTTC. Its protein is CASSQRPEYEQYF.

This chain joins TRBV10-3 and TRBJ2-7; a possible D gene is TRBD1 (6 bases). Germline CDR1 and CDR2: ENHRY and SYGVKD. There are 14 residues in the CDR3. Trimming took off 0 bases at V and 3 bases at J, with 9 bases between the two ends. In DNA form, the CDR3 reads TGTGCCATCAGTGAGTCCGGACAGAACTACGAGCAGTACTTC. Protein sequence: CAISESGQNYEQYF.

The chain couples TRBV10-3 to TRBJ1-2; TRBD1 matches at 10 bases. The CDR3 contains 15 residues. CDR1 is ENHRY, CDR2 SYGVKD, per germline. V shed 0 bases and J 2 bases; nucleotides not matched to a gene: 0. In nucleotides, the CDR3 is TGTGCCATCAGTGAGTCGGGACAGGGGAACTATGGCTACACCTTC. It encodes CAISESGQGNYGYTF.

The V call is TRBV27, the J call TRBJ2-1; 8 positions match TRBD1. After removal of 3 bases from V and 6 bases from J, the junction contained 7 bases not matched to a gene. The CDR3 consists of 15 residues. The V gene's germline CDR1 is MNHEY and CDR2 SMNVEV (reference sequence). CDR3 bases: TGTGCCAGCAGTTTCGATAGGGACAGGTCCAATGAGCAGTTCTTC. Residues: CASSFDRDRSNEQFF.

This clone occurred once. This chain joins TRBV29-1 and TRBJ1-4; D gene uncertain. Germline CDR1 SQVTM, CDR2 ANQGSEA. With 0 bases removed from V and 8 bases from J, the gap between germline ends came to 7 bases. The CDR3 length is 12 residues. CDR3 DNA: TGCAGCGTTGAAGATTTGCAGGAAAAACTGTTTTTT. It translates to CSVEDLQEKLFF.

This clone was recorded once. This chain joins TRBV12-3 or TRBV12-4 and TRBJ2-5; TRBD1 or TRBD2 may be the D gene (5 bases each). The CDR3 consists of 13 residues. The V and J ends lost 5 bases and 5 bases respectively, with 12 bases between them. CDR3 sequence: CASSPGSRETQYF. In DNA form, the CDR3 reads TGTGCCAGCAGTCCAGGGAGTCGGGAGACCCAGTACTTC.

The rearrangement uses TRBV18 and TRBJ1-2; a weak D match, TRBD1 (6 bases). This CDR3 has 14 amino acids. The V end was cut by 1 base, the J end by 2 bases, with 8 bases between. Germline loops: CDR1 KGHSH, CDR2 LQKENI. The CDR3 nucleotides are TGTGCCAGCTCACCACAAGGGGGGAACTATGGCTACACCTTC. Protein sequence: CASSPQGGNYGYTF. Looking up the rest from reference TRBV18 and TRBJ1-2 gives the full variable domain: NAGVMQNPRHLVRRRGQEARLRCSPMKGHSHVYWYRQLPEEGLKFMVYLQKENIIDESGMPKERFSAEFPKEGPSILRIQQVVRGDSAAYFCASSPQGGNYGYTFGSGTRLTVV.

The chain uses TRBV4-1 and TRBJ1-2; D is possibly TRBD1 (5 bases). CDR3 length: 15 amino acids. The germline V and J ends were trimmed by 3 bases and 1 base, with 12 bases remaining between them. Germline assignment: CDR1 MGHRA and CDR2 YSYEKL. The CDR3 bases are TGCGCCAGCAGCCAGAGCAGGGACTTTAACTATGGCTACACCTTC. This gives the protein CASSQSRDFNYGYTF.

The chain employs TRBV4-2 and TRBJ1-1; maybe TRBD1 (5 bases). The V end lost 2 bases, the J end lost 1 base, and 8 bases lay between the germline ends. This CDR3 spans 14 amino acids. Germline CDR1 and CDR2: LGHNA and YNFKEQ. This CDR3 reads CASSQMDKNTEAFF. CDR3 nucleotide sequence: TGTGCCAGCAGCCAAATGGACAAGAACACTGAAGCTTTCTTT.

This clone appeared a single time. The rearrangement uses TRBV6-5 and TRBJ2-7; 8 bases align to TRBD1. Germline V gene sequence: CDR1 MNHEY, CDR2 SVGAGI. The CDR3 loop spans 16 amino acids. Germline trimming cut 7 bases from V and 3 bases from J; bases unmatched to any gene: 14. The CDR3 DNA is TGTGCCAGCACTTATCACCGCGGACAGGGTGACTACGAGCAGTACTTC. Translating gives CASTYHRGQGDYEQYF.